What follows are 6 T cell receptor beta chains derived from one specimen sequenced in a study of blood T cell repertoires in COVID-19. The method was immunoSEQ multiplex PCR; TCRdb's version includes in-frame clones alone and lacks a portion of them. The sample carries 250,000 to 300,000 clones, around 92% recorded once. Sequences were obtained from peripheral blood. The source of these receptors is a woman in her 30s with COVID-19, enrolled during active disease.

This rearrangement joins TRBV7-9 to TRBJ2-1; 7 nucleotides align to TRBD2. The CDR3 is 12 amino acids. Germline V lookup: CDR1 SEHNR, CDR2 FQNEAQ (reference sequence). Unmatched junction bases numbered 5, after V lost 5 bases and J lost 10 bases. Written as DNA, the CDR3 is TGTGCCAGCAGCCAGACTAGCTTGGAGCAGTTCTTC. Protein: CASSQTSLEQFF.

This clone was seen only a few times. This rearrangement joins TRBV9 to TRBJ1-2, with 7 nucleotides matching TRBD1. Germline CDR1 SGDLS, CDR2 YYNGEE. The ends lost 3 bases at V and 4 bases at J; junction bases unmatched: 9. CDR3 size: 15 residues. The CDR3 loop is CASSAAGGLVYGYTF. The CDR3 coding sequence is TGTGCCAGCAGCGCCGCAGGGGGACTGGTCTATGGCTACACCTTC.

The V gene is TRBV2, the J gene TRBJ1-2; no definite D call. Germline-derived CDR1 and CDR2 are SNHLY and FYNNEI. The CDR3 consists of 16 residues. Trimming took off 4 bases at V and 0 bases at J, with 15 bases between the two ends. CDR3 in amino acids: CASSGRPQRANYGYTF. In DNA form, the CDR3 reads TGTGCCAGCAGTGGGAGGCCCCAGAGGGCTAACTATGGCTACACCTTC.

V and J are TRBV27 and TRBJ2-7; TRBD1 might be the D (5 bases). Deletions cut 5 bases from V and 4 bases from J, with 9 bases between. The CDR3 totals 12 residues. Germline lookup yields CDR1 MNHEY and CDR2 SMNVEV (reference sequence). CDR3 DNA: TGTGCCAGCAGTGGACACCCTTACGAGCAGTACTTC. This sequence encodes CASSGHPYEQYF.

The chain carries TRBV6-5 and TRBJ1-6; a possible D gene is TRBD1 (5 bases). Germline assignment: CDR1 MNHEY and CDR2 SVGAGI. The length of the CDR3 is 14 residues. The germline V and J ends were trimmed by 4 bases and 7 bases, with 11 bases remaining between them. The CDR3 region is CASSFPRQNSPLHF. The CDR3 DNA reads TGTGCCAGCAGTTTTCCAAGACAGAATTCACCCCTCCACTTT.

The chain recombines TRBV30 with TRBJ2-5, with a weak D call TRBD2 (6 bases). This CDR3 has 13 amino acids. V was pared by 4 bases and J by 5 bases, with 14 bases between. Germline CDR1 is GTSNPN and CDR2 is SVGIG (reference sequence). The CDR3 here is CAWTMRGAETQYF. The DNA of the CDR3 is TGTGCCTGGACCATGCGGGGAGCGGAGACCCAGTACTTC.